This T cell receptor (beta chain) derives from a study of Ad26.COV2.S vaccination and SARS-CoV-2 variants. Study-level background: Donor joined the COV1001 Ad26.COV2.S trial arm. Study-level findings and limits: The study found similar non-spike TCR breadth in vaccine and placebo recipients. From the TCR breadth and depth analyses, total T cell responses may have been underestimated.

As to treatment: 15 to 20 received Ad26.COV2.S at low or high dose, single or two shots; several received placebo; per-sample allocation not given. Sampling occurred on day 63 after the first vaccine or placebo injection. V lost 7 bases, J lost 0 bases, and 13 bases lay in between. From germline, CDR1 is SNHLY and CDR2 FYNNEI. The CDR3 length is 15 residues. Notes on this clone: Its specificity is unknown.

Profiling relied on immunoSEQ multiplex PCR, and the TCRdb table lists in-frame clones only, not all of them. Of roughly 350,000 clones listed, around 89% are singletons. The gene calls are TRBV2 and TRBJ2-1; no clear D. The receptor's source is a person aged 18-60 years who received the Ad26.COV2.S COVID-19 vaccine or a placebo. The source was peripheral blood, collected in a trial of Ad26.COV2.S vaccine versus placebo. In DNA form, the CDR3 reads TGTGCCAGCACGGGCCGCAGTGCCTCCTACAATGAGCAGTTCTTC. Protein: CASTGRSASYNEQFF.